The sequence of this T cell receptor (beta chain) was determined in a study of CD4 T cells in relation to SARS-CoV-2 and coronaviruses. The overall study: ViraFEST: approximately 10-day antigen culture of PBMCs, then TCR beta CDR3 sequencing.

Clones were read by immunoSEQ multiplex PCR, and TCRdb kept only the in-frame ones, dropping some. The sample has 20,000 to 25,000 clones, just over 65% seen once; the top ten hold 15% to 20%. Germline CDR1 is ENHRY and CDR2 is SYGVKD. Trimming pared 3 bases from V and 0 bases from J, leaving 12 bases between. The CDR3 extends over 16 amino acids. Concerning this clone itself: Its antigen remains unidentified.

Before the COVID-19 pandemic, during about 2011-2019, CD4+ T cells were taken from unexposed donors. The cells were cultured for about ten days before CD4+ T cells were isolated. Roughly 2 million PBMCs per well were cultured with 8.5 to 10 IU/ml IL-2. The source of this sequence is a human donor in good health. The chain has TRBV10-3 and TRBJ1-3; perhaps TRBD1 as D (5 bases). The sequenced material came from CD4+ T cells from PBMCs, cultured in vitro. CDR3 in amino acids: CAISDRGDSSGNTIYF. CDR3 in DNA: TGTGCCATCAGTGACCGGGGCGACTCCTCTGGAAACACCATATATTTT.